This passage covers 7 T cell receptor beta chains from one sample sequenced in a study of CD8 T cells in Susac syndrome. Reverse transcription of roughly 0.5 to 1 ug RNA was carried out with random hexamers. A single record per CDR3 protein comes from TCRdb applying MiXCR to the immunoSEQ multiplex PCR reads. The sample has under 200,000 distinct CDR3 sequences; approximately 94% are singletons. The sequencing sample was made of CD4+ T cells from PBMCs. The receptors here all came from a human donor in good health.

The V gene is TRBV29-1, the J gene TRBJ2-2; D perhaps matches TRBD2 (5 bases). The V and J ends lost 6 bases and 8 bases respectively, with 16 bases between them. The CDR3 sequence is 13 residues long. Germline V gene lookup returns CDR1 SQVTM and CDR2 ANQGSEA. CDR3 loop: CSVGIGGLGELFF. The CDR3 DNA reads as TGCAGCGTCGGAATCGGAGGTCTGGGGGAGCTGTTTTTT.

The gene calls are TRBV12-3 or TRBV12-4 and TRBJ1-6; no definite D call. Trimming took off 5 bases at V and 12 bases at J, with 14 bases between the two ends. The CDR3 length is 13 residues. CDR3 sequence: CASSPTRGVPLHF. The CDR3 DNA reads as TGTGCCAGCAGTCCTACTCGGGGAGTACCCCTCCACTTT.

This chain connects TRBV5-1 to TRBJ2-7; perhaps TRBD1 as D (6 bases). Trimming stripped 8 bases from V and 3 bases from J, with 15 bases between. The germline V gene encodes CDR1 SGHRS and CDR2 YFSETQ. The CDR3 is made up of 13 amino acids. The CDR3 spells CASRSGGRYEQYF. Here the CDR3 DNA reads TGCGCCAGTCGCAGTGGGGGCCGCTACGAGCAGTACTTC. Combining the CDR3 with reference TRBV5-1 and TRBJ2-7 gives the whole variable domain KAGVTQTPRYLIKTRGQQVTLSCSPISGHRSVSWYQQTPGQGLQFLFEYFSETQRNKGNFPGRFSGRQFSNSRSEMNVSTLELGDSALYLCASRSGGRYEQYFGPGTRLTVT.

V usage is TRBV29-1 and J usage is TRBJ2-5; 7 bases map to TRBD1. Germline values: CDR1 SQVTM, CDR2 ANQGSEA. The CDR3 runs to 12 residues. V lost 4 bases to trimming and J lost 5 bases; unmatched junction nucleotides: 4. The CDR3, as DNA: TGCAGCGTTGGACAGGGCGGGGAGACCCAGTACTTC. Translation gives CSVGQGGETQYF.

The chain joins TRBV29-1 to TRBJ1-1, with 10 positions matching TRBD1. The CDR3 covers 13 residues. CDR1 is SQVTM and CDR2 is ANQGSEA in the germline V gene. The V segment lost 8 bases and the J segment 1 base; nucleotides outside the gene matches: 4. The DNA for the CDR3 is TGCAGCTCCCGACAGGGGGCGAACACTGAAGCTTTCTTT. Translating it yields CSSRQGANTEAFF.

The gene calls are TRBV7-9 and TRBJ1-2; D gene ambiguous. The V end lost 1 base, the J end lost 8 bases, and 8 bases lay between the germline ends. This CDR3 has 12 amino acids. Looked up from germline, CDR1 is SEHNR and CDR2 is FQNEAQ (reference sequence). CDR3 region: CASSLGPEGYTF. CDR3 sequence (DNA): TGTGCCAGCAGCTTAGGACCTGAGGGCTACACCTTC.

Only a few counts were recorded for this clonotype. The rearrangement uses TRBV5-1 and TRBJ1-1; no firm D call. This CDR3 has 14 residues. Trimming took off 0 bases at V and 1 base at J, with 7 bases between the two ends. Looked up from germline, CDR1 is SGHRS and CDR2 is YFSETQ. The CDR3 protein is CASSLGPSNTEAFF. The CDR3, as DNA: TGCGCCAGCAGCTTGGGGCCATCGAACACTGAAGCTTTCTTT.